The text below deals with one T cell receptor beta chain. Its antigen is undetermined. TCRdb's copy holds only in-frame clones and misses some; the assay was immunoSEQ multiplex PCR. The repertoire holds 120,000 to 150,000 clones, with around 88% as singletons. Germline CDR1 SGHRS, CDR2 YFSETQ. Between the trimmed V and J ends, which lost 0 bases and 7 bases, there was a span of 11 bases. There are 14 residues in the CDR3. This record belongs to a study of T cell responses to AZD1222 COVID-19 vaccine. Overall study findings and caveats: The donor cohort was predominantly white British with a female majority, and clonal diversity may have been underestimated.

This TCR came from an adult in good health. Sequenced material: peripheral blood, taken on day 0 of AZD1222 vaccination. The J gene is TRBJ1-5, the V gene TRBV5-1; D uncertain. CDR3 amino acids: CASSLDGMGQPQHF. The CDR3 DNA is TGCGCCAGCAGCTTGGACGGGATGGGCCAGCCCCAGCATTTT. Using reference TRBV5-1 and TRBJ1-5 for the parts outside the CDR3, the full variable domain is KAGVTQTPRYLIKTRGQQVTLSCSPISGHRSVSWYQQTPGQGLQFLFEYFSETQRNKGNFPGRFSGRQFSNSRSEMNVSTLELGDSALYLCASSLDGMGQPQHFGDGTRLSIL.